The clone carrying this T cell receptor (beta chain) came up a few times. Its target is not known. This sample was taken from a study of cytomegalovirus exposure and HLA in healthy donors. Findings of the study overall: When presence/absence was analysed, sequencing depth was taken to be roughly uniform across donors. CMV serostatus was the only recorded immune exposure for donors.

Germline V lookup: CDR1 SEHNR, CDR2 FQNEAQ (reference sequence). V was trimmed by 5 bases and J by 2 bases, leaving 10 bases between them. This CDR3 is 13 amino acids long. Donors showed nominal health when sampled, although they likely had unrecorded immune exposures. Vbeta (60) and Jbeta (13) primers were used in the PCR. Measured with immunoSEQ multiplex PCR; TCRdb has only the in-frame clones, and not every one. Of 150,000 to 200,000 clones in the sample, roughly 80% were seen once. Sequenced input: PBMCs. The rearrangement joins TRBV7-9 to TRBJ2-7; D gene unclear. The receptor's source is a female donor in good health and CMV-seronegative. CDR3 amino acids: CASSPQVPYEQYF. The CDR3 bases are TGTGCCAGCAGCCCTCAGGTCCCCTACGAGCAGTACTTC.